These 31 T cell receptor beta chains originate from one sample sequenced in a study of cytomegalovirus exposure and HLA in healthy donors. PCR involved 60 Vbeta and 13 Jbeta primers. Profiled with immunoSEQ multiplex PCR; TCRdb holds only in-frame clones, not every one. The sample records some 150,000 clones, around 88% being singletons. The sequencing sample was made of PBMCs. The receptor source for this set is a woman between 25 and 40 years old in good health and CMV-seronegative.

The chain combines TRBV18 with TRBJ2-5; tentatively, D is TRBD1 (6 bases). CDR3 length: 16 amino acids. Trimming stripped 2 bases from V and 7 bases from J, with 20 bases between. Germline V lookup: CDR1 KGHSH, CDR2 LQKENI. The CDR3 spells CASSPRTVRVEGTQYF. In DNA form, the CDR3 reads TGTGCCAGCTCACCAAGGACAGTACGCGTTGAGGGGACCCAGTACTTC. Full variable domain (rest looked up from reference TRBV18 and TRBJ2-5): NAGVMQNPRHLVRRRGQEARLRCSPMKGHSHVYWYRQLPEEGLKFMVYLQKENIIDESGMPKERFSAEFPKEGPSILRIQQVVRGDSAAYFCASSPRTVRVEGTQYFGPGTRLLVL.

V gene TRBV27 combines with J gene TRBJ2-2, with D maybe TRBD2 (5 bases). V dropped 4 bases and J dropped 4 bases, with 10 bases sitting between them. CDR3 length equals 14 residues. Germline lookup yields CDR1 MNHEY and CDR2 SMNVEV (reference sequence). The CDR3 reads CASSWSGLTGELFF. As DNA, the CDR3 is TGTGCCAGCAGTTGGAGCGGACTCACCGGGGAGCTGTTTTTT.

The genes are TRBV19 and TRBJ1-5, with TRBD1 as a possible D gene (6 bases). Between the trimmed V and J ends, which lost 7 bases and 1 base, there was a span of 11 bases. Germline CDR1 and CDR2: LNHDA and SQIVND (reference sequence). The CDR3 is 14 amino acids. CDR3 sequence: CASNTGISNQPQHF. The CDR3 DNA sequence: TGTGCCAGTAATACAGGGATCAGCAATCAGCCCCAGCATTTT.

The chain carries TRBV4-1 and TRBJ2-3; 14 bases align to TRBD2. V lost 3 bases to trimming and J lost 4 bases; unmatched junction nucleotides: 6. Germline V lookup: CDR1 MGHRA, CDR2 YSYEKL. CDR3 length: 17 amino acids. Written as DNA, the CDR3 is TGCGCCAGCAGCCACGGGACTAGCGGGAGCGGCGCAGATACGCAGTATTTT. Encoded protein: CASSHGTSGSGADTQYF.

This clone was detected only once. This sequence joins TRBV19 and TRBJ2-7; possible D gene TRBD2, 5 bases. Germline CDR1 is LNHDA and CDR2 is SQIVND (reference sequence). The ends were cut back, 6 bases at V and 3 bases at J, with 15 bases in the middle. The CDR3 loop spans 14 amino acids. CDR3 nucleotide sequence: TGTGCCAGTAGCAGAGGGAGCTTTAACTACGAGCAGTACTTC. Its protein is CASSRGSFNYEQYF.

V is TRBV30 and J is TRBJ2-5; possibly TRBD1 for D (8 bases). Germline CDR1 GTSNPN, CDR2 SVGIG (reference sequence). V lost 2 bases to trimming and J lost 4 bases, with 17 bases between them. The CDR3 is 15 residues long. CDR3 residues: CAWSTGGASVETQYF. CDR3 nucleotides: TGTGCCTGGAGTACAGGGGGGGCGTCCGTAGAGACCCAGTACTTC.

The CDR3 loop is CASTPGRAGANVLTF. CDR3 DNA: TGTGCCAGTACTCCGGGCAGGGCTGGGGCCAACGTCCTGACTTTC. This sequence joins TRBV19 and TRBJ2-6; weak D call: TRBD1 (5 bases). CDR1 and CDR2 (germline): LNHDA, SQIVND (reference sequence). This CDR3 comprises 15 residues. V lost 7 bases and J lost 2, with 12 bases in between.

V and J are TRBV6-6 and TRBJ2-7, with 14 bases that match TRBD2. The CDR3 covers 15 residues. Per germline, CDR1 MNHNY and CDR2 SVGAGI (reference sequence). V shed 6 bases, J shed 3 bases, and the junction held 4 bases outside the gene matches. The CDR3, as DNA: TGTGCCAGCAGCCCCGGGACTAGCGGGAGCTACGAGCAGTACTTC. This codes for CASSPGTSGSYEQYF.

This clone was seen once. This chain joins TRBV27 and TRBJ1-1; a possible D gene is TRBD1 (6 bases). CDR1 is MNHEY, CDR2 SMNVEV, per germline (reference sequence). This CDR3 has 13 amino acids. V gave up 2 bases and J gave up 10 bases, with 14 bases separating them. CDR3 loop: CASSLPGGYGAFF. The CDR3 nucleotides read TGTGCCAGCAGTTTACCGGGGGGCTATGGAGCTTTCTTT.

J is TRBJ2-5 and V is TRBV19; D may be TRBD2 (6 bases). With 4 bases removed from V and 1 base from J, the gap between germline ends came to 13 bases. This CDR3 contains 15 residues. Germline V lookup: CDR1 LNHDA, CDR2 SQIVND (reference sequence). CDR3 loop: CASSRREMAQETQYF. The CDR3 bases are TGTGCCAGTAGTAGACGGGAGATGGCCCAAGAGACCCAGTACTTC.

The rearrangement uses TRBV4-1 and TRBJ2-3, with D unresolved. This CDR3 has 10 residues. V was clipped by 8 bases and J by 8 bases, with 8 bases between them. Germline V gene data show CDR1 as MGHRA and CDR2 as YSYEKL. The CDR3 DNA follows: TGCGCCAGCGGCTGGCCTACGCAGTATTTT. This codes for CASGWPTQYF.

This chain links TRBV5-3 with TRBJ2-1; the D is unclear. TRBV5-3 counts as an open reading frame of uncertain function. There are 17 residues in the CDR3. Trimming took 0 bases from V and 4 from J, leaving 17 bases between them. The CDR3 DNA is TGTGCCAGAAGCTTGGGGTCCCCAGATAAGTTATACAATGAGCAGTTCTTC. Its protein product is CARSLGSPDKLYNEQFF.

The gene calls are TRBV28 and TRBJ1-5; D is possibly TRBD1 (5 bases). The CDR3 has 15 residues. V was shortened by 5 bases and J by 0 bases, with 11 bases between the two germline ends. Germline V CDR1 and CDR2: MDHEN, SYDVKM. Written as DNA, the CDR3 is TGTGCCAGCAGTATAAGTACAGGTAGCAATCAGCCCCAGCATTTT. It yields the protein CASSISTGSNQPQHF.

This sequence joins TRBV5-1 and TRBJ2-2; D might be TRBD1 (6 bases). The germline CDR1 and CDR2 sequences are SGHRS and YFSETQ. V was clipped by 4 bases and J by 5 bases, with 12 bases between them. This CDR3 has 14 amino acids. CDR3 residues: CASSQTGQTGELFF. In DNA, the CDR3 is TGCGCCAGCAGCCAGACAGGCCAAACCGGGGAGCTGTTTTTT.

This sequence joins TRBV28 and TRBJ2-7; D is perhaps TRBD2 (6 bases). The V end was cut by 7 bases, the J end by 6 bases, with 16 bases between. Germline-derived CDR1 and CDR2 are MDHEN and SYDVKM. This CDR3 has 13 residues. The CDR3 sequence: CASTVLARREQYF. The DNA for the CDR3 is TGTGCCAGCACTGTTCTAGCGAGGCGCGAGCAGTACTTC.

J is TRBJ1-1 and V is TRBV7-8; TRBD1 is a possible D gene (5 bases). V was shortened by 4 bases and J by 4 bases, with 13 bases between the two germline ends. The CDR3 consists of 14 residues. Germline V CDR1 and CDR2: SGHVS, FQNEAQ. CDR3 sequence (DNA): TGTGCCAGCAGCTGGCGGGGACGGGGCACTGAAGCTTTCTTT. Translated: CASSWRGRGTEAFF.

The chain employs TRBV27 and TRBJ1-2; 7 nucleotides align to TRBD1. The CDR3 contains 15 residues. Germline V CDR1 and CDR2: MNHEY, SMNVEV (reference sequence). V shed 4 bases and J 5 bases; nucleotides not matched to a gene: 10. Written as DNA, the CDR3 is TGTGCCAGCAGTTCTCCGGGACAGAGAGTATATGGCTACACCTTC. It codes for CASSSPGQRVYGYTF.

This chain uses TRBV9 with TRBJ2-7; D possibly corresponds to TRBD1 (6 bases). Per germline, CDR1 SGDLS and CDR2 YYNGEE. The CDR3 is 15 amino acids. The V end lost 7 bases, the J end lost 4 bases, and 21 bases lay between the germline ends. CDR3 nucleotides: TGTGCCAGCTCCCCTAGGGGGATTTCCTGGTACGAGCAGTACTTC. Encoded protein: CASSPRGISWYEQYF.

This clone was seen only once. CDR3 protein: CASSPRNISGAEAFF. In nucleotides, the CDR3 is TGTGCCAGCTCACCGCGGAATATTAGTGGCGCTGAAGCTTTCTTT. The genes are TRBV18 and TRBJ1-1; D unresolved. The V gene's germline CDR1 is KGHSH and CDR2 LQKENI. Trimming removed 3 bases from V and 6 bases from J, with 17 bases in between. The CDR3 has 15 amino acids.

This rearrangement joins TRBV5-8 to TRBJ2-5, with TRBD1 matching 12 bases. The CDR3 contains 17 residues. Germline V gives CDR1 SGHTS, CDR2 YDEGEE. The junction had 8 bases not matched to a gene; V was cut back by 0 bases and J by 5 bases. The CDR3 DNA reads TGTGCCAGCAGCTTGGTCTTCGGGACAGGGGGCGCGGAGACCCAGTACTTC. Translation: CASSLVFGTGGAETQYF. Full variable domain (outside the CDR3, taken from reference TRBV5-8 and TRBJ2-5): EAGVTQSPTHLIKTRGQQATLRCSPISGHTSVYWYQQALGLGLQFLLWYDEGEERNRGNFPPRFSGRQFPNYSSELNVNALELEDSALYLCASSLVFGTGGAETQYFGPGTRLLVL.

The chain couples TRBV25-1 to TRBJ2-2; the D gene is possibly TRBD2 (6 bases). From germline, CDR1 is MGHDK and CDR2 SYGVNS. This CDR3 region has 16 residues. Trimming pared 6 bases from V and 4 bases from J, leaving 18 bases between. CDR3: CASSESGGPRTGELFF. CDR3 nucleotide sequence: TGTGCCAGCAGCGAAAGTGGAGGGCCACGCACCGGGGAGCTGTTTTTT.

The CDR3 reads CASRGTSGSGQFF. The DNA for the CDR3 is TGTGCCAGCAGGGGGACTAGCGGGAGTGGGCAGTTCTTC. The chain combines TRBV2 with TRBJ2-1; 14 positions agree with TRBD2. J gave up 12 bases and V 6 bases, and 4 bases lay outside the gene matches. The germline CDR1 and CDR2 sequences are SNHLY and FYNNEI. The CDR3 has 13 amino acids.

This chain connects TRBV5-6 to TRBJ2-7, with 9 bases aligning to TRBD1. After removal of 4 bases from V and 3 bases from J, the junction contained 8 bases not matched to a gene. Germline CDR1 SGHDT, CDR2 YYEEEE. This CDR3 has 15 residues. The CDR3 coding sequence is TGTGCCAGCAGCAGATCCGGGACAGGGAACTACGAGCAGTACTTC. This gives the protein CASSRSGTGNYEQYF.

The chain employs TRBV29-1 and TRBJ1-2; D unclear. Germline V CDR1 and CDR2: SQVTM, ANQGSEA. Trimming left V 0 bases short and J 4 bases short, with 15 bases between. The CDR3 runs 15 residues. The CDR3 region is CSVEDQRSPAYGYTF. The CDR3 DNA is TGCAGCGTTGAAGATCAGCGGAGCCCAGCCTATGGCTACACCTTC.

The CDR3 reads CASSFGPGYGYTF. In DNA form, the CDR3 reads TGTGCCAGCAGTTTTGGCCCGGGCTATGGCTACACCTTC. The rearrangement joins TRBV28 to TRBJ1-2; D gene uncertain. The CDR3 loop spans 13 amino acids. The ends were cut back, 3 bases at V and 4 bases at J, with 9 bases in the middle. The V gene's germline CDR1 is MDHEN and CDR2 SYDVKM.

The genes are TRBV6-5 and TRBJ2-5, with D unclear. The J call could be wrong; TRBJ2-7 is a better fit for the DNA end. Germline lookup yields CDR1 MNHEY and CDR2 SVGAGI. The CDR3 is made up of 13 amino acids. CDR3 nucleotide sequence: TGTGCCAGCAGTTTGAGTCGGTTCTACGAGCAGTACTTC. This sequence encodes CASSLSRFYEQYF.

V and J are TRBV6-5 and TRBJ1-1, with D possibly TRBD1 on 6 matching bases. The ends were cut back, 5 bases at V and 1 base at J, with 14 bases in the middle. CDR1 and CDR2 (germline): MNHEY, SVGAGI. This CDR3 region has 15 residues. DNA of the CDR3: TGTGCCAGCAGTGTGGGGACACAATCGAACACTGAAGCTTTCTTT. Amino acid sequence: CASSVGTQSNTEAFF.

The genes are TRBV9 and TRBJ2-1; 8 positions match TRBD2. Germline loops: CDR1 SGDLS, CDR2 YYNGEE. V gave up 0 bases and J gave up 10 bases; unmatched junction bases: 9. The CDR3 is made up of 15 amino acids. CDR3 protein: CASSVDGRAISEQFF. DNA for the CDR3: TGTGCCAGCAGCGTAGACGGGAGGGCCATATCGGAGCAGTTCTTC.

The rearrangement links TRBV18 to TRBJ1-1, with TRBD1 matching over 8 bases. This CDR3 region has 15 residues. Germline-derived CDR1 and CDR2 are KGHSH and LQKENI. J was trimmed by 1 base and V by 0 bases; bases with no gene match: 1. This chain's CDR3 is CASSPPDRENTEAFF. CDR3 DNA sequence: TGTGCCAGCTCACCACCGGACAGGGAGAACACTGAAGCTTTCTTT.

The chain has TRBV5-6 and TRBJ2-3, with 14 bases matching TRBD2. This CDR3 contains 17 residues. Germline V CDR1 and CDR2: SGHDT, YYEEEE. J was trimmed by 4 bases and V by 0 bases; bases with no gene match: 4. CDR3 sequence reads: CASSLVGLAGAPDTQYF. For the CDR3, the DNA is TGTGCCAGCAGCTTGGTGGGACTAGCGGGAGCCCCAGATACGCAGTATTTT.

V usage is TRBV6-5 and J usage is TRBJ1-5, with 10 bases aligning to TRBD1. V shed 5 bases, J shed 3 bases, and the junction held 4 bases outside the gene matches. CDR1 MNHEY and CDR2 SVGAGI come from the germline V gene. This CDR3 spans 15 amino acids. The DNA for the CDR3 is TGTGCCAGCAGTCCGGACAGGGGGACCAATCAGCCCCAGCATTTT. This translates into CASSPDRGTNQPQHF.